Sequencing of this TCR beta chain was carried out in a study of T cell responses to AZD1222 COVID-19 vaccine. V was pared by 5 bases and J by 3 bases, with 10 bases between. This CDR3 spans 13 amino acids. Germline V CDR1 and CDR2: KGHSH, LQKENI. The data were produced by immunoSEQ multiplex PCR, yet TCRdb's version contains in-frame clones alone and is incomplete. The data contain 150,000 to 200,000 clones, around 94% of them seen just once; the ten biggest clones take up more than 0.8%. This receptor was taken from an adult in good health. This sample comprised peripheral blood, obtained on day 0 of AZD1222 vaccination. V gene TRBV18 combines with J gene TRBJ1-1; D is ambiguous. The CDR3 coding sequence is TGTGCCAGCTCAACCTCTCCAGACACTGAAGCTTTCTTT. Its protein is CASSTSPDTEAFF. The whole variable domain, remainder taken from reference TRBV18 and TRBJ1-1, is NAGVMQNPRHLVRRRGQEARLRCSPMKGHSHVYWYRQLPEEGLKFMVYLQKENIIDESGMPKERFSAEFPKEGPSILRIQQVVRGDSAAYFCASSTSPDTEAFFGQGTRLTVV.